This T cell receptor beta chain was retrieved from a study of OX40 agonist ivuxolimab in advanced cancers. Sequencing was performed with immunoSEQ multiplex PCR; in TCRdb, only in-frame clones are kept and a portion is missing. The table includes 100,000 to 120,000 clones, around nine tenths detected once. Autoimmune disease history or systemic immunosuppression disqualified patients. Blood sampling took place at baseline, cycle 4 day 1, and cycle 7 day 1. Study-level findings and limits: Clonal expansion by week 6 occurred in CD4+ and CD8+ blood T cells (at 0.1 to 3.0 mg/kg).

This CDR3 contains 14 residues. V was shortened by 0 bases and J by 4 bases, with 10 bases between the two germline ends. Germline CDR1 is SGHRS and CDR2 is YFSETQ. Note on this clone: No antigen is known for it.

This sequence originates from an adult with an advanced solid tumor such as melanoma, head and neck, liver or kidney cancer. This rearrangement joins TRBV5-1 to TRBJ1-1; tentatively, D is TRBD1 (6 bases). The specimen comprised CD4+ or CD8+ T cells sorted from blood, sampled in a trial of the OX40 agonist ivuxolimab. The CDR3: CASSLEVGGTEAFF. CDR3 nucleotides: TGCGCCAGCAGCTTGGAGGTAGGGGGCACTGAAGCTTTCTTT. Together with reference TRBV5-1 and TRBJ1-1, the CDR3 gives the full variable domain: KAGVTQTPRYLIKTRGQQVTLSCSPISGHRSVSWYQQTPGQGLQFLFEYFSETQRNKGNFPGRFSGRQFSNSRSEMNVSTLELGDSALYLCASSLEVGGTEAFFGQGTRLTVV.